This paragraph reports one T cell receptor beta chain. Using immunoSEQ multiplex PCR, the repertoire was profiled, and TCRdb retains in-frame clones only, with some absent. This table holds approximately 2,300,000 clones, 92% found once. Trimming at V came to 7 bases and at J to 4 bases, leaving 8 bases not matched to a gene. CDR3 length: 14 residues. Germline CDR1 is SGDLS and CDR2 is YYNGEE. The record originates from a study of shared clonotypes between healthy human individuals. The material sequenced was naive CD4+ T cells from PBMCs. Subset here: CD45RA+ positively selected. The clonotype was recovered from a man aged 18 to 29 in good health. Some clones in this sample may be carry-over from other donors' samples. This sequence joins TRBV9 and TRBJ2-5; 9 bases are a match to TRBD2. In DNA, the CDR3 is TGTGCCAGCGCGGGGCGGGAGGGCCTAGAGACCCAGTACTTC. Protein: CASAGREGLETQYF.